This entry concerns a single T cell receptor beta chain. Its target is not known. The sample originates from a study of cytomegalovirus exposure and HLA in healthy donors. Study conclusions and caveats: Per a later analysis, roughly 17,000 TCR beta sequences showed association with HLA alleles at 0.05 false discovery rate. Cytomegalovirus association was assigned to approximately 180 TCR beta chains. Accurate predictions that matched the HLA-A and HLA-B alleles of most subjects were reportedly made from TCR beta sequences.

The PCR ran on 60 Vbeta and 13 Jbeta primers. The assay was immunoSEQ multiplex PCR, and TCRdb's table has in-frame clones only and misses some. The sample lists 170,000 or so clones, more than 60% seen once, with 1.4% in the top ten. Germline CDR1 and CDR2: SNHLY and FYNNEI. Trimming took 4 bases from V and 0 from J, leaving 3 bases between them. There are 13 residues in the CDR3. V gene TRBV2 combines with J gene TRBJ1-4; D unclear. This receptor was taken from a young woman in good health and CMV-seropositive. Specimen: PBMCs. The CDR3 coding sequence is TGTGCCAGCAGTGTAACAACTAATGAAAAACTGTTTTTT. Protein sequence: CASSVTTNEKLFF.